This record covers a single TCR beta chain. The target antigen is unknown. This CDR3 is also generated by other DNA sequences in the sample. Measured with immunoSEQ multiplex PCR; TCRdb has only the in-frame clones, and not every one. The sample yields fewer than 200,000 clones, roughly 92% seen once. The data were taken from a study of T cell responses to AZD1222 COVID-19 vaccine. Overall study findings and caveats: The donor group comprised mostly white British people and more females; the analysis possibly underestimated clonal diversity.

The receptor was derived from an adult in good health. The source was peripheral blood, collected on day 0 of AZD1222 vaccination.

Here the CDR3 reads CASSSTGSGNTIYF. CDR3 nucleotides: TGTGCCAGCAGTTCCACAGGGTCAGGAAACACCATATATTTT. The rearrangement uses TRBV6-5 and TRBJ1-3, with a weak D call TRBD1 (6 bases). CDR3 size: 14 residues. CDR1 is MNHEY, CDR2 SVGAGI, per germline. The ends were cut back, 4 bases at V and 4 bases at J, with 11 bases in the middle.